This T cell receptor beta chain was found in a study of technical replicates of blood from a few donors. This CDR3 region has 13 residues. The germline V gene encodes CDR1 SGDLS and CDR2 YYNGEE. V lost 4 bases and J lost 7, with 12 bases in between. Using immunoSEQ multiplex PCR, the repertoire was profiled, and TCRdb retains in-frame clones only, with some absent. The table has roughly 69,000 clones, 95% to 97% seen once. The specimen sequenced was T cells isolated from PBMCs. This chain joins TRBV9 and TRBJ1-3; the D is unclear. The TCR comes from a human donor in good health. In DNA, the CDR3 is TGTGCCAGCAGCCCCGATATCGGGAACACCATATATTTT. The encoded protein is CASSPDIGNTIYF.